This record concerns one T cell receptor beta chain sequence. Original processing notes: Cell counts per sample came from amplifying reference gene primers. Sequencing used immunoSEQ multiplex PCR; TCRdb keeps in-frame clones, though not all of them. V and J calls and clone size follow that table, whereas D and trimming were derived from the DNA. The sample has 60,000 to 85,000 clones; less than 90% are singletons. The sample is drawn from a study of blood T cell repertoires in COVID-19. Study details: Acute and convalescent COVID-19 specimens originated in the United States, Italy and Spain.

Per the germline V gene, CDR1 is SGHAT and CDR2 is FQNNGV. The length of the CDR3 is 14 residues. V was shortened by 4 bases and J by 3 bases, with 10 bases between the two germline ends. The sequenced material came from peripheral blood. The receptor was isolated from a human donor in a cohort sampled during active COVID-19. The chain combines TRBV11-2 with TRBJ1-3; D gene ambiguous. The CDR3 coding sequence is TGTGCCAGCAGCTCTCCTACGGGTGGAAACACCATATATTTT. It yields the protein CASSSPTGGNTIYF.